Detailed here is one T cell receptor beta chain. From germline, CDR1 is ENHRY and CDR2 SYGVKD. The CDR3 is made up of 12 amino acids. V was clipped by 6 bases and J by 4 bases, with 10 bases between them. Sequencing used immunoSEQ multiplex PCR; TCRdb keeps in-frame clones, though not all of them. Among 40,000 to 55,000 clones listed, approximately 88% were seen once. These data come from a study of blood T cell repertoires in COVID-19. For the study at large: Researchers got acute and convalescent COVID-19 samples from the United States, Italy and Spain. Nucleic acid was either cDNA or gDNA, and it came from T cells, B-cell-depleted T cells, or PBMCs.

Sequenced sample: peripheral blood. The genes are TRBV10-3 and TRBJ2-7; D is possibly TRBD2 (5 bases). The receptor's source is a man aged 45 to 65 with active COVID-19. CDR3 in DNA: TGTGCCATCAGGGAAACGGGGTACGAGCAGTACTTC. It is translated as CAIRETGYEQYF.